This T cell receptor (beta chain) is drawn from a study of PD-1 blockade in classical Hodgkin lymphoma. In regard to this clone: Its antigen is not known.

Points from the study as a whole: Whereas CD4+ TCR diversity had risen significantly by C4D1, CD8+ TCR diversity had not. Relative to healthy donors, newly diagnosed patients reportedly had lower baseline TCR diversity, which was reported as lower still in relapsed/refractory patients. The baseline diversity of complete responders showed similarity to that of newly diagnosed patients.

Sequenced by immunoSEQ multiplex PCR; TCRdb stores in-frame clones only, minus some. This sample has under 15,000 clones; roughly 80% occur once, and the top ten carry around 0.92%. Time point given: cycle 4 day 1 (C4D1), after less than 7 weeks of nivolumab. Each patient's relapse followed autologous stem cell transplantation, and brentuximab vedotin exposure varied. Starting with thawed PBMCs, CD4+ T cells were purified by magnetic negative selection. Complete response, partial response or progressive disease constituted the best responses recorded. CDR1 MGHRA and CDR2 YSYEKL come from the germline V gene. The CDR3 contains 17 residues. V was trimmed by 2 bases and J by 0 bases, leaving 13 bases between them.

The chain has TRBV4-1 and TRBJ1-4, with D perhaps TRBD1 (6 bases). The sequence came from a human donor with classical Hodgkin lymphoma. Sequencing used CD4+ T cells from blood, obtained before the fourth cycle of nivolumab. DNA of the CDR3: TGCGCCAGCAGCCAACTACAGGGACTCTCAACTAATGAAAAACTGTTTTTT. It translates to CASSQLQGLSTNEKLFF.